The 8 T cell receptor beta chains below come from one sample, sequenced in a study of stem cell transplantation in POMP-related autoinflammatory disease. The protocol was immunoSEQ multiplex PCR, while the TCRdb copy is restricted to in-frame clones and leaves out a portion. This sample carries some 68,000 clones, more than 75% of them seen once, and the ten largest clones take 0.55% to 0.85%. Here the sequenced sample was CD4+ T cells from PBMCs, taken after stem cell transplantation. The receptors here all came from a human patient with POMP-related autoinflammation and immune dysregulation (PRAID). Some T cells may have originated in the graft donor.

Written as DNA, the CDR3 is TGCGCCAGCAGTTCCCCGGGCGGGGGGGGGACTAGCACAGATACGCAGTATTTT. It codes for CASSSPGGGGTSTDTQYF. This chain joins TRBV23-1 and TRBJ2-3; 9 nucleotides match TRBD2. TRBV23-1 is filed as an ORF, its function uncertain. The CDR3 extends over 18 amino acids. The junction had 12 bases not matched to a gene; V was cut back by 5 bases and J by 0 bases.

This rearrangement joins TRBV4-1 to TRBJ1-4, with 7 bases aligning to TRBD1. Germline V gene data show CDR1 as MGHRA and CDR2 as YSYEKL. This CDR3 has 15 residues. J was trimmed by 8 bases and V by 5 bases; bases with no gene match: 11. CDR3 region: CASSKTPGGGEKLFF. The CDR3 nucleotides are TGCGCCAGCAGCAAAACACCAGGGGGTGGAGAAAAACTGTTTTTT.

The gene calls are TRBV5-1 and TRBJ2-1; D is possibly TRBD1 (6 bases). The CDR3 is 16 residues long. V lost 7 bases to trimming and J lost 1 base, with 18 bases between them. The germline V gene encodes CDR1 SGHRS and CDR2 YFSETQ. CDR3 nucleotides: TGCGCCAGCTTGAGGGACGCAGGGGCGTCCTACAATGAGCAGTTCTTC. Translated: CASLRDAGASYNEQFF.

The rearrangement links TRBV4-1 to TRBJ1-4; D not certain. Trimming took 1 base from V and 8 from J, leaving 14 bases between them. This CDR3 has 15 residues. In germline, CDR1 is MGHRA, CDR2 YSYEKL. In DNA, the CDR3 is TGCGCCAGCAGCCAAGGTCCATCAGGAGCCGAAAAACTGTTTTTT. Protein: CASSQGPSGAEKLFF.

The rearrangement uses TRBV21-1 and TRBJ2-7. TRBV21-1 counts as a pseudogene. CDR3 length: 19 amino acids. CDR3 residues: CASSKKSPPPGRPSYEQYF. The CDR3 nucleotides read TGTGCCAGCAGCAAAAAAAGCCCCCCCCCGGGACGCCCCTCCTACGAGCAGTACTTC.

The chain recombines TRBV6-5 with TRBJ1-1; 7 bases align to TRBD1. CDR3 size: 14 residues. Germline trimming cut 7 bases from V and 1 base from J; bases unmatched to any gene: 6. Germline V lookup: CDR1 MNHEY, CDR2 SVGAGI. CDR3 nucleotides: TGTGCCAGCAACCAGGGGGGGTGGAACACTGAAGCTTTCTTT. Encoded protein: CASNQGGWNTEAFF.

This sequence joins TRBV5-5 and TRBJ1-5; D call uncertain. This CDR3 is 15 amino acids long. V was shortened by 3 bases and J by 1 base, with 11 bases between the two germline ends. CDR1 is SGHKS, CDR2 YYEKEE, per germline (reference sequence). The CDR3 DNA is TGTGCCAGCAGCTCGGAGGTGTTAAGCAATCAGCCCCAGCATTTT. This sequence encodes CASSSEVLSNQPQHF. The full variable domain, completed using reference TRBV5-5 and TRBJ1-5, is DAGVTQSPTHLIKTRGQQVTLRCSPISGHKSVSWYQQVLGQGPQFIFQYYEKEERGRGNFPDRFSARQFPNYSSELNVNALLLGDSALYLCASSSEVLSNQPQHFGDGTRLSIL.

This clone showed up just once. The V and J genes are TRBV18 and TRBJ1-3; 7 positions match TRBD1. Germline values: CDR1 KGHSH, CDR2 LQKENI. V trimming: 6 bases; J trimming: 4 bases; junction bases outside the gene matches: 6. The CDR3 extends over 14 amino acids. The CDR3 nucleotides read TGTGCCAGCTCGCAACAGGGGAGAGGAAACACCATATATTTT. The encoded protein is CASSQQGRGNTIYF.